This T cell receptor (beta chain) was recorded in a study of cytomegalovirus exposure and HLA in healthy donors. Overall study: The 120 or so validation repertoires were produced on the same platform as the 500 to 800 repertoires of the first cohort. This was reported in a later analysis.

Trimming removed 0 bases from V and 8 bases from J; junction bases left unmatched: 5. The length of the CDR3 is 15 residues. Germline V gene lookup returns CDR1 LNHNV and CDR2 YYDKDF (reference sequence). A single count supports this clone. The donors belonged to the roughly 110-subject validation cohort, separate from the roughly 670-subject first cohort. TCRdb's table, derived via immunoSEQ multiplex PCR, lists solely in-frame clones and lacks some. The top ten clones hold roughly 1.6% of a sample with about 190,000 clones, roughly 88% of them seen once. The rearrangement joins TRBV15 to TRBJ2-4, with 9 bases matching TRBD1. Sequencing used PBMCs. This clonotype was obtained from a woman between 18 and 29 years old in good health and CMV-seronegative. CDR3 in amino acids: CATSRDGDRDDIQYF. The DNA for the CDR3 is TGTGCCACCAGCAGAGATGGGGACAGGGATGACATTCAGTACTTC.